One T cell receptor (beta chain) is described in this entry. Treatment defined: about 20 received Ad26.COV2.S at low or high dose, single or two shots; about 5 received placebo; per-sample allocation not given. Day 63 following the first vaccine or placebo injection was when the samples were taken. These data are taken from a study of Ad26.COV2.S vaccination and SARS-CoV-2 variants. Clones were sequenced by immunoSEQ multiplex PCR, and TCRdb holds only the in-frame ones, with some missing. The sample consists of about 370,000 clones, over 75% of them appearing once. Germline values: CDR1 SNHLY, CDR2 FYNNEI. CDR3 length equals 14 residues. V gave up 6 bases and J gave up 4 bases; unmatched junction bases: 7.

This clonotype was obtained from a person aged 18-65 years who received the Ad26.COV2.S COVID-19 vaccine or a placebo. This chain connects TRBV2 to TRBJ2-5; 8 bases align to TRBD1. The sequenced sample was peripheral blood, obtained in a trial of Ad26.COV2.S vaccine versus placebo. The CDR3 protein is CASSATGVGETQYF. CDR3 in DNA: TGTGCCAGCAGCGCGACAGGGGTGGGAGAGACCCAGTACTTC. Full variable domain (remainder filled in from reference TRBV2 and TRBJ2-5): EPEVTQTPSHQVTQMGQEVILRCVPISNHLYFYWYRQILGQKVEFLVSFYNNEISEKSEIFDDQFSVERPDGSNFTLKIRSTKLEDSAMYFCASSATGVGETQYFGPGTRLLVL.